This T cell receptor beta chain was sequenced during a study of beta chain features in type 1 diabetes. Expressed TCRB transcripts were sequenced because the isolated RNA had all been reverse transcribed beforehand. Naive, central memory and regulatory T cell samples averaged approximately 3.9 million immunoSEQ reads each. Assay used: immunoSEQ multiplex PCR; TCRdb lists only in-frame clones, some missing. The sample has hundreds of thousands of clones; over 10% are singletons. Broader study findings: Lower insertion and higher deletion counts appeared at VDJ junctions in type 1 diabetes patients. The study found that naive, central memory and Treg TCRB repertoires appeared more similar in patients than in healthy donors. Researchers report that Type 1 diabetes patients had moderately but significantly shorter TCRB CDR3s across all four CD4+ subsets.

Germline V gene data show CDR1 as SGHTA and CDR2 as FQGTGA. The CDR3 is made up of 16 amino acids. Unmatched junction bases numbered 5, after V lost 0 bases and J lost 3 bases. About this clone itself: No antigen is known for it.

Sequencing input: naive CD4+ T cells from blood. The rearrangement joins TRBV7-3 to TRBJ2-1, with 7 bases lining up with TRBD1. The receptor was derived from a woman aged 18 to 35 in good health. CDR3 sequence: CASSLTGGALYNEQFF. The CDR3 nucleotides are TGTGCCAGCAGCTTAACAGGGGGCGCCCTCTACAATGAGCAGTTCTTC.